The rows below give T cell receptor beta chains drawn from one sample of a study of blood T cells in healthy people across ages. TCRdb analysed the 5' RACE reads with MiXCR anew, one entry per CDR3 protein. The sample includes about 1 million distinct CDR3 sequences, under 55% of them seen just once. The specimen was blood. The receptors shown here come from a woman in her sixties or seventies in good health. Both conserved end residues are part of each CDR3. D genes are given only for firm matches. Clone size is given for some rows only: seen once, a few or many times, or a class if the clone is expanded.

TGCGCCGGCAGCCAACTCGGCAGGGGAGGGAACATTCAGTACTTC CAGSQLGRGGNIQYF NA TRBJ2-4 TRBV4-1 NA
TGTGCCAGCTACCAAGGTCAGGGCTATGGCTACACCTTC CASYQGQGYGYTF few TRBJ1-2 TRBV6-5 NA
TGCAGTGCTTCCCAGGGGATAACCTACAATGAGCAGTTCTTC CSASQGITYNEQFF once TRBJ2-1 TRBV20-1 NA
TGTGCCAGCAATTTGGAGACAGGGGAATGGGAGACCCAGTACTTC CASNLETGEWETQYF NA TRBJ2-5 TRBV6-1 TRBD1
TGTGCCAGCAGCTTAACTGGACTAGCGGGCTTTAGCAATGAGCAGTTCTTC CASSLTGLAGFSNEQFF NA TRBJ2-1 TRBV7-3 TRBD2
TGCAGCGTAATTGACAGTACCTACGAGCAGTACTTC CSVIDSTYEQYF few TRBJ2-7 TRBV29-1 NA
TGCAGTGCTAGAGGACTAGCGGGAAGGAGCAATGAGCAGTTCTTC CSARGLAGRSNEQFF NA TRBJ2-1 TRBV20-1 TRBD2
TGTGCCAGCAGTGAGCGGGGCGAGCAGTACTTC CASSERGEQYF many TRBJ2-7 TRBV2 NA
TGTGCCAGCAGCCCGATAGCGGGAGGAGGAAAGACCCAGTACTTC CASSPIAGGGKTQYF few TRBJ2-5 TRBV7-6 TRBD2
TGCAGTGCTAGAGATGTTGGAGGGGGCTTTGAAAAACTGTTTTTT CSARDVGGGFEKLFF few TRBJ1-4 TRBV20-1 TRBD1